Given below is one T cell receptor beta chain in context. Its antigen is as yet unknown. The method was immunoSEQ multiplex PCR; TCRdb's version includes in-frame clones alone and lacks a portion of them. The data contain about 40,000 clones, roughly 91% of them singletons. The data originate from a study of T cells in localized non-small cell lung cancer. Germline V gene sequence: CDR1 MGHDK, CDR2 SYGVNS. The CDR3 is 16 amino acids. With 7 bases removed from V and 5 bases from J, the gap between germline ends came to 20 bases. Findings and limits, study-wide: Heterogeneity remains possible, as sequencing covered one tumor region only. Adjacent lung had a median about 60 of the 100 largest tumor clones. A higher density of T cells in blood coincided with extended overall survival. Uninvolved neighboring lung showed the greatest T cell clonality, exceeding tumor.

The TCR sequence derives from a woman aged 35 to 69 with stage II lung adenocarcinoma. The starting material was PBMCs, obtained before any cancer treatment. The chain joins TRBV25-1 to TRBJ1-4; possible D gene TRBD1, 6 bases. CDR3 bases: TGTGCCAGCATGAGAAGGGGGGGGTCATCAAATGAAAAACTGTTTTTT. Translated: CASMRRGGSSNEKLFF.